A selection of T cell receptor beta chains follows, all from one sample in a study of blood T cell repertoires in COVID-19. Repertoires were generated with immunoSEQ multiplex PCR, while TCRdb's copy carries only in-frame clones and drops some. The sample contains 90,000 to 120,000 clones, about 90% of which appear only once. The sample taken for sequencing was peripheral blood. These receptors came from a middle-aged man with active or convalescent COVID-19. Each CDR3 is given with its conserved first and last residue. Size tells how often a clone was seen (once, few, many) or the class of an expanded clone, and some rows leave it out.

>-|TRBJ2-1|TRBV7-9
CASSLSLNEQFF
>-|TRBJ2-1|TRBV2
CASSRGLAAPYNEQFF
>-|TRBJ1-2|TRBV7-2
CASRNPPGEGYTF
>-|TRBJ2-7|TRBV11-2
CASSPPVLATVYEQYF
>once|TRBJ2-3|TRBV5-1
CASSAQGQGTDTQYF
>-|TRBJ2-7|TRBV28
CASSRREKYF
>-|TRBJ1-3|TRBV24-1
CATSDRTGCGNTIYF
>-|TRBJ2-7|TRBV7-9
CASSLGQGINEQYF
>-|TRBJ2-1|TRBV5-4
CASSLGLAGGVEQFF
>once|TRBJ2-1|TRBV21-1
CASSKGAGPYNEQFF
>-|TRBJ2-3|TRBV4-3
CASRAGTGTDTQYF
>-|TRBJ2-7|TRBV29-1
CSVSARLTYEQYF
>few|TRBJ2-3|TRBV19
CASNLAGNSTDTQYF
>-|TRBJ2-3|TRBV9
CASSVGSIVTDTQYF
>-|TRBJ2-1|TRBV7-8
CASSPRGYNEQFF
>once|TRBJ1-1|TRBV7-9
CASSLIATGEAFF
>-|TRBJ1-1|TRBV7-2
CASSGGALSNTEAFF
>-|TRBJ1-4|TRBV5-1
CASSWRGSNEKLFF
>-|TRBJ1-4|TRBV5-6
CASSLPRKLFF
>-|TRBJ1-2|TRBV2
CASTLGPSEGYTF
>-|TRBJ2-3|TRBV19
CASSMARTSFGTDTQYF
>-|TRBJ2-4|TRBV5-1
CASSSSAGSKNIQYF
>-|TRBJ2-7|TRBV4-1
CASSQEKTGRYEQYF
>-|TRBJ1-2|TRBV7-2
CASSSLGGNYGYTF
>-|TRBJ1-1|TRBV10-3
CAIRGREDTEAFF
>once|TRBJ2-1|TRBV7-9
CASSPGGLAGYEQFF
>few|TRBJ1-5|TRBV2
CASQQFSNQPQHF
>-|TRBJ2-7|TRBV12-3/TRBV12-4
CASSSGQGYEQYF
>-|TRBJ1-2|TRBV3-1/TRBV3-2
CASSHQPRGISYTF